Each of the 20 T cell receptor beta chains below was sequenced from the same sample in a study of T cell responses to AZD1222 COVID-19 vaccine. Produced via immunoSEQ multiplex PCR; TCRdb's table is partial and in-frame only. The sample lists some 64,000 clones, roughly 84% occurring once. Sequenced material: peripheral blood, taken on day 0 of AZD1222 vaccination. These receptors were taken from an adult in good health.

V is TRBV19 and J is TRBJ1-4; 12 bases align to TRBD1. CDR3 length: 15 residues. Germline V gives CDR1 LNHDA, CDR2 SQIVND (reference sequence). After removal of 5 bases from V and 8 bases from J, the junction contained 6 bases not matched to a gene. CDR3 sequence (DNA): TGTGCCAGTAGTCCCTGGGACAGGGGGCGAGAAAAACTGTTTTTT. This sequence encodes CASSPWDRGREKLFF.

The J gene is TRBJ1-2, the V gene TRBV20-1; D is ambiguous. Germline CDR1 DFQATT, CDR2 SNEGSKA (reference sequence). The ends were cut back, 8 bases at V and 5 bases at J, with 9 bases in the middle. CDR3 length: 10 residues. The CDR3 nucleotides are TGCAGTTCTCCTGCGTATGGCTACACCTTC. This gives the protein CSSPAYGYTF.

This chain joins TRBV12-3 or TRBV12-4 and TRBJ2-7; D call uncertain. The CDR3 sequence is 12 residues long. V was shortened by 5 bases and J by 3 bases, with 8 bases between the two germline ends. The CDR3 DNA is TGTGCCAGCAGTCGCCATAGCTACGAGCAGTACTTC. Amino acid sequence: CASSRHSYEQYF.

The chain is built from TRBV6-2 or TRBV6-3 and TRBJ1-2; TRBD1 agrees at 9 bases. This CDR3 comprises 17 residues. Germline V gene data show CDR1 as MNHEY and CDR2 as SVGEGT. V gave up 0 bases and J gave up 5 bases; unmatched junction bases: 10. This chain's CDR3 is CASSYSWDRELGYGYTF. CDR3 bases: TGTGCCAGCAGTTACTCCTGGGACAGGGAGTTGGGGTATGGCTACACCTTC.

The CDR3: CASSSIAGRHNEQFF. DNA of the CDR3: TGTGCCAGTAGTTCCATAGCGGGGCGACACAATGAGCAGTTCTTC. The chain recombines TRBV19 with TRBJ2-1; 8 bases align to TRBD2. V lost 5 bases, J lost 5 bases, and 8 bases stayed unmatched. This CDR3 comprises 15 residues. Germline V CDR1 and CDR2: LNHDA, SQIVND (reference sequence).

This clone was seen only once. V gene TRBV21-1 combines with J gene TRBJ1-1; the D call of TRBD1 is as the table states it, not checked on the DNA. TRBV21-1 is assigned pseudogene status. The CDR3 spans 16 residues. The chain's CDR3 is CASSKVGAGMNTEAFF. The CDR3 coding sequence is TGTGCCAGCAGCAAAGTAGGCGCAGGCATGAACACTGAAGCTTTCTTT.

Written as DNA, the CDR3 is TGTGCCTGGAACCGGGACAGGGGGATCTATGGCTACACCTTC. Translated: CAWNRDRGIYGYTF. The rearrangement joins TRBV30 to TRBJ1-2; 11 bases are shared with TRBD1. This CDR3 region has 14 residues. Germline loops: CDR1 GTSNPN, CDR2 SVGIG (reference sequence). With V trimmed by 4 bases and J by 4 bases, 5 bases remained unmatched.

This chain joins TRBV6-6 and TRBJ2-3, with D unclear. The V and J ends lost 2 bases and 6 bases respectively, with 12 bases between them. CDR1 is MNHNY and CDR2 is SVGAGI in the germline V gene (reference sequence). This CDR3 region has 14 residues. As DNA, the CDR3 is TGTGCCAGCAGTTACATCTCCTTTTGGGATACGCAGTATTTT. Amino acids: CASSYISFWDTQYF.

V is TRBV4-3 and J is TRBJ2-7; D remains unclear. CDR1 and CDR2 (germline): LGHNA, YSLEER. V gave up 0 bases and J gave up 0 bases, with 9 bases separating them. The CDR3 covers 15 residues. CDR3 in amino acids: CASSQEWSSSYEQYF. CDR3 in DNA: TGCGCCAGCAGCCAAGAGTGGTCGAGCTCCTACGAGCAGTACTTC.

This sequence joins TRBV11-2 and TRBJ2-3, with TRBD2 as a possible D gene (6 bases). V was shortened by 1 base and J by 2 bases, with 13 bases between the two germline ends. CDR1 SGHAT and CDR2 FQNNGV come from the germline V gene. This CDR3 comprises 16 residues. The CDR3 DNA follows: TGTGCCAGCAGCTTAGGTCGCGGGACCTACACAGATACGCAGTATTTT. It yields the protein CASSLGRGTYTDTQYF.

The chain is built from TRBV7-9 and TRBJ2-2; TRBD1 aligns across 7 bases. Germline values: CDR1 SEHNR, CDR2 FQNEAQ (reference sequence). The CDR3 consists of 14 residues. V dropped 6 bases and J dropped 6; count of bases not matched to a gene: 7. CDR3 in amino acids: CASRPTGSAGELFF. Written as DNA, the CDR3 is TGTGCCAGCAGACCGACAGGGTCCGCCGGGGAGCTGTTTTTT.

In DNA form, the CDR3 reads TGTGCCATCAGGACTAACTATGGCTACACCTTC. Translation gives CAIRTNYGYTF. The gene calls are TRBV19 and TRBJ1-2; no firm D call. V was trimmed by 10 bases and J by 0 bases, leaving 6 bases between them. Per the germline V gene, CDR1 is LNHDA and CDR2 is SQIVND (reference sequence). This CDR3 has 11 amino acids.

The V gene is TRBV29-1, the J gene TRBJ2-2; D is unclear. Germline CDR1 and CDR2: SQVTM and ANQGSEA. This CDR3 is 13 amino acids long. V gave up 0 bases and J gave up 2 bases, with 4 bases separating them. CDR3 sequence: CSVEERNTGELFF. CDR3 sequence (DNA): TGCAGCGTTGAAGAGAGAAACACCGGGGAGCTGTTTTTT.

CDR3 nucleotides: TGTGCCAGCAGCCCCCTGAGAGCGGGAGAGGGGACCCAGTACTTC. Protein product: CASSPLRAGEGTQYF. This chain connects TRBV6-2 or TRBV6-3 to TRBJ2-5, with 8 positions matching TRBD2. Germline CDR1 MNHEY, CDR2 SVGEGT. CDR3 length: 15 residues. Losses at the gene ends were 6 bases for V and 7 bases for J; bases not matched to a gene: 13.

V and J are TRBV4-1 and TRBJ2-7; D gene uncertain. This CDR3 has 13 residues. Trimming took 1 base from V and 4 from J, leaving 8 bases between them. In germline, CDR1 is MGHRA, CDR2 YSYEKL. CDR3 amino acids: CASSQVGEYEQYF. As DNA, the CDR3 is TGCGCCAGCAGCCAAGTTGGTGAGTACGAGCAGTACTTC.

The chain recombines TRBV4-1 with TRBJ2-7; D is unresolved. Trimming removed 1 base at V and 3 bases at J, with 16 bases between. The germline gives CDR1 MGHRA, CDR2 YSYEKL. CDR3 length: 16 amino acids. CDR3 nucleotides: TGCGCCAGCAGCCAAGTCACCCCCTCCTACTTCTACGAGCAGTACTTC. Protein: CASSQVTPSYFYEQYF.

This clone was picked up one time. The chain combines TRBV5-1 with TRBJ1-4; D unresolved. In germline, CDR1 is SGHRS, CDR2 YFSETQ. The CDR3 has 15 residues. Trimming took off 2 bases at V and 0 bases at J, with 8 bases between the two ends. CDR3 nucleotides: TGCGCCAGCAGCTTAGGCCGCTCAACTAATGAAAAACTGTTTTTT. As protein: CASSLGRSTNEKLFF. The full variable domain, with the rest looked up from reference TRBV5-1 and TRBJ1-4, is KAGVTQTPRYLIKTRGQQVTLSCSPISGHRSVSWYQQTPGQGLQFLFEYFSETQRNKGNFPGRFSGRQFSNSRSEMNVSTLELGDSALYLCASSLGRSTNEKLFFGSGTQLSVL.

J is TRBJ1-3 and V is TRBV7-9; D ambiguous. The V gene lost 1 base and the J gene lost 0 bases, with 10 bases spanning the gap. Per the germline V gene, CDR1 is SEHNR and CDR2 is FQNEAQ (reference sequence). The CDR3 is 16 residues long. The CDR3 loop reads CASSLDQVTSGNTIYF. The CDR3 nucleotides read TGTGCCAGCAGCTTAGACCAGGTTACCTCTGGAAACACCATATATTTT.

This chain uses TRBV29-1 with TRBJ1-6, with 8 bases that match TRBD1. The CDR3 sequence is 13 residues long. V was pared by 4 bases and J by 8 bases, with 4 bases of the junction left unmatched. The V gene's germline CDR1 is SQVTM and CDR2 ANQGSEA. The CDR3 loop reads CSVGDRGHSPLHF. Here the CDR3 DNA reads TGCAGCGTTGGAGACAGGGGTCATTCACCCCTCCACTTT.

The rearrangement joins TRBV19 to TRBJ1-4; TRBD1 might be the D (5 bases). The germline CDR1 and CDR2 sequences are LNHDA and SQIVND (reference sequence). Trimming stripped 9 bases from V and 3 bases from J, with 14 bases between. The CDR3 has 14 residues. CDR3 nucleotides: TGTGCCAGCCACCGAAGGGACTCTAATGAAAAACTGTTTTTT. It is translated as CASHRRDSNEKLFF.